The 10 T cell receptor beta chains in this list originate from one sample, sequenced in a study of cytomegalovirus exposure and HLA in healthy donors. Vbeta (60) and Jbeta (13) primers were used in the PCR. Some clones are missing from TCRdb's copy, which holds only in-frame ones; the method was immunoSEQ multiplex PCR. The sample holds 90,000 to 140,000 clones, just over 75% seen once. Material: PBMCs. The receptor set was obtained from a man in his forties in good health and CMV-seropositive.

The chain is built from TRBV7-2 and TRBJ1-2, with 7 bases fitting TRBD1. CDR1 is SGHTA, CDR2 FQGNSA, per germline. CDR3 size: 16 residues. Trimming removed 1 base from V and 4 bases from J; junction bases left unmatched: 9. The CDR3 protein is CASSLGRTGSGYGYTF. In nucleotides, the CDR3 is TGTGCCAGCAGCTTAGGCCGGACAGGTTCGGGCTATGGCTACACCTTC. Full variable domain (remainder filled in from reference TRBV7-2 and TRBJ1-2): GAGVSQSPSNKVTEKGKDVELRCDPISGHTALYWYRQSLGQGLEFLIYFQGNSAPDKSGLPSDRFSAERTGGSVSTLTIQRTQQEDSAVYLCASSLGRTGSGYGYTFGSGTRLTVV.

This chain uses TRBV6-6 with TRBJ2-1; 10 bases align to TRBD2. The trim removed 2 bases at V and 10 bases at J, leaving 8 bases unmatched. The V gene's germline CDR1 is MNHNY and CDR2 SVGAGI (reference sequence). CDR3 length: 15 residues. This CDR3 is CASSYGLAGVGEQFF. The CDR3 bases are TGTGCCAGCAGTTACGGCCTAGCGGGAGTCGGGGAGCAGTTCTTC.

The rearrangement joins TRBV9 to TRBJ2-3; TRBD2 aligns across 11 bases. V shed 3 bases, J shed 5 bases, and the junction held 2 bases outside the gene matches. Germline CDR1 is SGDLS and CDR2 is YYNGEE. The CDR3 sequence is 14 residues long. CDR3 nucleotide sequence: TGTGCCAGCAGCGCCGGACTAGCGGGAGATACGCAGTATTTT. Amino acids: CASSAGLAGDTQYF.

V is TRBV7-2 and J is TRBJ2-1; 11 bases match TRBD2. After removal of 5 bases from V and 8 bases from J, the junction contained 14 bases not matched to a gene. The CDR3 has 17 amino acids. The V gene's germline CDR1 is SGHTA and CDR2 FQGNSA. The CDR3 spells CASSNAPGTSGPDEQFF. CDR3 sequence (DNA): TGTGCCAGCAGCAATGCCCCGGGGACTAGCGGTCCCGATGAGCAGTTCTTC.

The chain joins TRBV6-6 to TRBJ2-1, with a tentative D call TRBD1 (5 bases). The CDR3 extends over 14 amino acids. The V gene lost 4 bases and the J gene lost 4 bases, with 11 bases spanning the gap. Germline V gene sequence: CDR1 MNHNY, CDR2 SVGAGI (reference sequence). This chain's CDR3 is CASSSDSSYNEQFF. As DNA, the CDR3 is TGTGCCAGCAGTTCTGACAGCTCATACAATGAGCAGTTCTTC.

This clone was seen a few times. This sequence joins TRBV19 and TRBJ2-5, with D possibly being TRBD1 (5 bases). The CDR3 consists of 13 residues. Trimming shortened V by 4 bases and J by 3 bases, and 9 bases separated the two germline ends. Germline V gene data show CDR1 as LNHDA and CDR2 as SQIVND (reference sequence). The CDR3 protein is CASSRSREETQYF. The CDR3 nucleotides read TGTGCCAGTAGTAGGAGCAGGGAAGAGACCCAGTACTTC.

Turning to this clone: Sequence at one end of the junction differs from germline and may be a read error. DNA for the CDR3: TGTGCCAGCTGTGAGGACAGGGGGCGACCTTATAGCAATCAGCCCCAGCATTTT. Translation: CASCEDRGRPYSNQPQHF. The V and J genes are TRBV6-4 and TRBJ1-5; 11 bases are a match to TRBD1. There are 18 residues in the CDR3. Germline CDR1 and CDR2: MRHNA and SNTAGT.

The chain has TRBV9 and TRBJ1-6, with 7 bases identical to TRBD1. The trim removed 3 bases at V and 9 bases at J, leaving 12 bases unmatched. This CDR3 has 16 amino acids. The V gene's germline CDR1 is SGDLS and CDR2 YYNGEE. In DNA form, the CDR3 reads TGTGCCAGCAGCGCGCCATTAGGACAGGAAAGTTCACCCCTCCACTTT. This gives the protein CASSAPLGQESSPLHF.

This clone was detected only a few times. V is TRBV7-3 and J is TRBJ2-7, with D hard to call. Germline V gene data show CDR1 as SGHTA and CDR2 as FQGTGA. The CDR3 runs 16 residues. V was trimmed by 1 base and J by 0 bases, leaving 13 bases between them. Here the CDR3 DNA reads TGTGCCAGCAGCTTAAATAATATAGTTCACTCCTACGAGCAGTACTTC. This codes for CASSLNNIVHSYEQYF.

V is TRBV19 and J is TRBJ1-6, with D unresolved. CDR1 and CDR2 from the germline V gene are LNHDA and SQIVND (reference sequence). This CDR3 has 12 residues. Deletions cut 3 bases from V and 6 bases from J, with 3 bases between. The CDR3 loop is CASSIGNSPLHF. As DNA, the CDR3 is TGTGCCAGTAGTATCGGTAATTCACCCCTCCACTTT.